Listed below are T cell receptor beta chains from one sample, sequenced in a study of OX40 agonist ivuxolimab in advanced cancers. Generated by immunoSEQ multiplex PCR, the TCRdb table keeps only in-frame clones and is missing some. Among 35,000 to 50,000 clones, 70% to 90% were seen once, and the ten largest hold about a fifth. The sample in question was CD4+ or CD8+ T cells sorted from blood, obtained in a trial of the OX40 agonist ivuxolimab. The receptors were sampled from an adult with an advanced solid tumor such as melanoma, head and neck, liver or kidney cancer. The CDR3 runs from the conserved cysteine through the conserved F or W. The D gene is left open where the match is weak. Only part of the rows carry a size: once, few, many, or a class if the clone is expanded.

j_call v_call d_call clone_size cdr3_nt cdr3_aa
TRBJ1-1 TRBV7-3 . . TGTGCCAGCAGCTTAAGCCTGAACACTGAAGCTTTCTTT CASSLSLNTEAFF
TRBJ2-5 TRBV7-8 TRBD2 . TGTGCCAGCAGCTATAGCGGGGGGGCCCTCCAAGAGACCCAGTACTTC CASSYSGGALQETQYF
TRBJ1-5 TRBV27 . . TGTGCCAGCAGTTCCATACAGGGATTCAATCAGCCCCAGCATTTT CASSSIQGFNQPQHF
TRBJ2-1 TRBV9 . . TGTGCCAGCAGCGTAGGACTAGTAAATGAGCAGTTCTTC CASSVGLVNEQFF
TRBJ1-1 TRBV7-9 . . TGTGCCAGCAGCAATACCGGGCTCTTGGGCACTGAAGCTTTCTTT CASSNTGLLGTEAFF
TRBJ1-3 TRBV7-9 TRBD1 . TGTGCCAGCAGCTTATTAGGGGGCCTTTTAGTTGGAAACACCATATATTTT CASSLLGGLLVGNTIYF
TRBJ2-3 TRBV9 TRBD2 . TGTGCCAGCAGCGTAGAAGGGACTAGCGGGGGGGCCGCAGATACGCAGTATTTT CASSVEGTSGGAADTQYF
TRBJ1-1 TRBV9 TRBD1 . TGTGCCAGCAGCGTAAGCCGGGACAGCCCCGAAGCTTTCTTT CASSVSRDSPEAFF
TRBJ2-5 TRBV4-1 TRBD1 once TGCGCCAGCAGCCAAGAGATTATGGGACAGGCCGGCGGGGCCCAGTACTTC CASSQEIMGQAGGAQYF
TRBJ2-2 TRBV7-2 TRBD2 . TGTGCCAGCAGCTCGACTAGCCGAAACACCGGGGAGCTGTTTTTT CASSSTSRNTGELFF
TRBJ2-5 TRBV7-6 TRBD2 . TGTGCCAGCAGCTTAGGCGGGGGAATAGGGGAGACCCAGTACTTC CASSLGGGIGETQYF
TRBJ2-7 TRBV5-4 . . TGTGCCAGCAGCTGGGGGGCTTTAGGCGAGCAGTACTTC CASSWGALGEQYF
TRBJ2-3 TRBV7-9 . . TGTGCCAGCAGCACCACGATTGGGGGCCGCGGCACAGATACGCAGTATTTT CASSTTIGGRGTDTQYF
TRBJ2-1 TRBV11-3 TRBD1 . TGTGCCAGCAGCTTAGGACAGGGGAGAAATGAGCAGTTCTTC CASSLGQGRNEQFF
TRBJ2-3 TRBV4-3 TRBD2 . TGCGCCAGCAGCAGTCGGGAGCGGGGGAGCACAGATACGCAGTATTTT CASSSRERGSTDTQYF
TRBJ2-5 TRBV6-1 . . TGTGCCAGCAGTGAATCCCGACAGGCAGTCAGAGAGACCCAGTACTTC CASSESRQAVRETQYF
TRBJ2-5 TRBV7-9 . . TGTGCCAGCAGCCCCCCTGTGACAGGCGCCAAAGAGACCCAGTACTTC CASSPPVTGAKETQYF
TRBJ1-2 TRBV5-1 . . TGCGCCAGCAGCTTGGGACAGATTAACTATGGCTACACCTTC CASSLGQINYGYTF
TRBJ2-1 TRBV28 TRBD2 once TGTGCCAGCACACCCCTGGCGGGAGGCTCCTACAATGAGCAGTTCTTC CASTPLAGGSYNEQFF
TRBJ2-4 TRBV27 TRBD1 . TGTGCCAGCAGTCCAGGGACAGGGGTCATTCAGTACTTC CASSPGTGVIQYF
TRBJ1-2 TRBV5-4 . . TGTGCCAGCAGCTTGGTGGGGGAAGGCTACACCTTC CASSLVGEGYTF
TRBJ1-6 TRBV11-2 . once TGTGCCAGCAGCTCCCAAGTAGATTCACCCCTCCACTTT CASSSQVDSPLHF
TRBJ1-4 TRBV4-1 . . TGCGCCAGCAGCCAACAGGGGTTTAATGAAAAACTGTTTTTT CASSQQGFNEKLFF
TRBJ1-1 TRBV28 . . TGTGCCAGCAGTATCCCGGGGGATGGGACTGAAGCTTTCTTT CASSIPGDGTEAFF
TRBJ1-4 TRBV7-9 . . TGTGCCAGCAGCTCCCGACAGGTTAATGAAAAACTGTTTTTT CASSSRQVNEKLFF
TRBJ1-2 TRBV11-1 . . TGTGCCAGCAGCTTAGGCCCCCAGATGGACTATGGCTACACCTTC CASSLGPQMDYGYTF
TRBJ1-6 TRBV5-4 TRBD1 once TGTGCCAGCAGCCGGGACAGTTATAATTCACCCCTCCACTTT CASSRDSYNSPLHF
TRBJ2-1 TRBV7-9 . . TGTGCCAGCAGCTTAGGTAGGGAAGGTTTAGGGCAGTTCTTC CASSLGREGLGQFF
TRBJ1-5 TRBV4-2 TRBD1 . TGTGCCAGCAGCGGGACGACAGGGGCAGTTAGTCAGCCCCAGCATTTT CASSGTTGAVSQPQHF
TRBJ2-7 TRBV7-3 TRBD1 . TGTGCCAGCAGCTTCGGGACAGACTACGAGCAGTACTTC CASSFGTDYEQYF
TRBJ2-7 TRBV4-3 . . TGCGCCAGCAGCCAAGATGAGGGGACCTACGAGCAGTACTTC CASSQDEGTYEQYF
TRBJ2-1 TRBV19 TRBD2 . TGTGCCAGTAGTAATCTAGCGGGGGGGCGGGATGAGCAGTTCTTC CASSNLAGGRDEQFF
TRBJ2-5 TRBV6-5 . . TGTGCCAGCAGTTCCGGGACACCCCAAGAGACCCAGTACTTC CASSSGTPQETQYF
TRBJ1-1 TRBV9 . . TGTGCCAGCAGCGTATCTGGGGGCCTGAACACTGAAGCTTTCTTT CASSVSGGLNTEAFF
TRBJ1-5 TRBV7-4 . . TGTGCCAGCAGCAGGGACTATTATAGCAATCAGCCCCAGCATTTT CASSRDYYSNQPQHF
TRBJ1-5 TRBV27 TRBD1 . TGTGCCAGCAGTGCCAGGGGGCCGGGTGGACGGAATCAGCCCCAGCATTTT CASSARGPGGRNQPQHF
TRBJ1-5 TRBV7-8 . . TGTGCCAGCAGTTTCGGCAGGGCTAGCAATCAGCCCCAGCATTTT CASSFGRASNQPQHF
TRBJ2-1 TRBV4-2 . . TGTGCCAGCAGCCAAGATCGGATGGCCTACAATGAGCAGTTCTTC CASSQDRMAYNEQFF
TRBJ2-3 TRBV15 TRBD1 . TGTGCCACCAGCAGAGATCGGTCAGGGGGAGATACGCAGTATTTT CATSRDRSGGDTQYF
TRBJ1-1 TRBV28 TRBD1 . TGTGCCAGCAGCCCAGGGACAGGGAAGAACACTGAAGCTTTCTTT CASSPGTGKNTEAFF
TRBJ2-1 TRBV29-1 TRBD1 . TGCAGCGTGTGGACAGGCGGCAATGAGCAGTTCTTC CSVWTGGNEQFF